The present TCR beta chain was sequenced within a study of CD8 T cells in Susac syndrome. Trimming removed 1 base at V and 12 bases at J, with 10 bases between. The germline gives CDR1 LGHDT, CDR2 YNNKEL (reference sequence). This CDR3 has 13 residues. cDNA came from about 0.5 to 1 ug RNA primed by random hexamers. TCRdb reanalysed the immunoSEQ multiplex PCR reads using MiXCR and keeps one entry per CDR3 protein. Among a few hundred thousand distinct CDR3 sequences, 95% were seen once, and the ten largest hold around 0.082%. The sequence derives from a human donor with multiple sclerosis. The J gene is TRBJ1-6, the V gene TRBV3-1; D is uncertain. Sequenced input: CD4+ T cells from PBMCs. The CDR3, as DNA: TGTGCCAGCAGCCAAGTCAGAGACGGACCCCTCCACTTT. Protein sequence: CASSQVRDGPLHF.